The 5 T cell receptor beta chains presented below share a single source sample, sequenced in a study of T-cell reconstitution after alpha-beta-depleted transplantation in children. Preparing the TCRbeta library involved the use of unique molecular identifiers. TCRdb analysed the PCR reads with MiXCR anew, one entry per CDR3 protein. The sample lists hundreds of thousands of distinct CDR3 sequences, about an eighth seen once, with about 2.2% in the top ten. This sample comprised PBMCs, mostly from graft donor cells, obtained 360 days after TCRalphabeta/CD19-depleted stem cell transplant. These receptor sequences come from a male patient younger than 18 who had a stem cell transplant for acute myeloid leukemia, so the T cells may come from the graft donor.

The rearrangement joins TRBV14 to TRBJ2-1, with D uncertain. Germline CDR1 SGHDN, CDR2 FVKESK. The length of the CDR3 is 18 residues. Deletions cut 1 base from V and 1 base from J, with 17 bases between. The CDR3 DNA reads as TGTGCCAGCAGCCAAGTTGGCCTGCTTGGCTATTCCTACAATGAGCAGTTCTTC. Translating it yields CASSQVGLLGYSYNEQFF.

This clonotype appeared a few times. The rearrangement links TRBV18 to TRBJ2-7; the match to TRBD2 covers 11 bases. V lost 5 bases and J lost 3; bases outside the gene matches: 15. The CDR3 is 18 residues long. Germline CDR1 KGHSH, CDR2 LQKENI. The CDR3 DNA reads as TGTGCCAGCTCAGCGGAGGAGACACTAGCGGGAGTGAACTACGAGCAGTACTTC. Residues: CASSAEETLAGVNYEQYF. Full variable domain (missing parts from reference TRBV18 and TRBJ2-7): NAGVMQNPRHLVRRRGQEARLRCSPMKGHSHVYWYRQLPEEGLKFMVYLQKENIIDESGMPKERFSAEFPKEGPSILRIQQVVRGDSAAYFCASSAEETLAGVNYEQYFGPGTRLTVT.

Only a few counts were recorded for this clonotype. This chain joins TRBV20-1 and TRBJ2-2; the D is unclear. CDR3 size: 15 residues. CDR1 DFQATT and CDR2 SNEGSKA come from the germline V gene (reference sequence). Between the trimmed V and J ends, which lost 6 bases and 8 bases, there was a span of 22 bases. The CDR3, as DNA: TGCAGTGCCCGTCGGGCGCCCTGGTTATTAGGGGAGCTGTTTTTT. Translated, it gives CSARRAPWLLGELFF.

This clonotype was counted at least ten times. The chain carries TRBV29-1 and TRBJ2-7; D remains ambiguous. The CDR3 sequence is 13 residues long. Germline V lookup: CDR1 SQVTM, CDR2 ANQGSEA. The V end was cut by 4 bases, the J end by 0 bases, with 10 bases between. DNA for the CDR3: TGCAGCGTTGTTGGCGTAGTCTCCTACGAGCAGTACTTC. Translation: CSVVGVVSYEQYF.

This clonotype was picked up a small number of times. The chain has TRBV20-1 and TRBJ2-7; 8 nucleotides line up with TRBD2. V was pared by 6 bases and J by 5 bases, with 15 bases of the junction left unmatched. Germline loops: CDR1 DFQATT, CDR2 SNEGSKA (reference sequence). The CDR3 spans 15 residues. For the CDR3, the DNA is TGCAGTGCGACGAAGAGCATTCCGGGACTAGACGAGCAGTACTTC. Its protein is CSATKSIPGLDEQYF.